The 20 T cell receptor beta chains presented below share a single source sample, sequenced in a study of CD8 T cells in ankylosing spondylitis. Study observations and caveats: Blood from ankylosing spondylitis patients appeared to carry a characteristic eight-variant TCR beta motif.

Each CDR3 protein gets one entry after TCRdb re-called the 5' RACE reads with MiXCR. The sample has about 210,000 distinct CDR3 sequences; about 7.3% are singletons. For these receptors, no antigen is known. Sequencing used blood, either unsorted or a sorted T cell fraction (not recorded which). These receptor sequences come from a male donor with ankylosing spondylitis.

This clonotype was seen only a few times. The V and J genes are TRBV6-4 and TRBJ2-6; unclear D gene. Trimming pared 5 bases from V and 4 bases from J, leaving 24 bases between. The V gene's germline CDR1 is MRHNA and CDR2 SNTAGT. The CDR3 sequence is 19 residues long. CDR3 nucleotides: TGTGCCAGCAGTCTCCTTTCGGGTGGGGAAGATTCCGGGGCCAACGTCCTGACTTTC. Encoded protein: CASSLLSGGEDSGANVLTF.

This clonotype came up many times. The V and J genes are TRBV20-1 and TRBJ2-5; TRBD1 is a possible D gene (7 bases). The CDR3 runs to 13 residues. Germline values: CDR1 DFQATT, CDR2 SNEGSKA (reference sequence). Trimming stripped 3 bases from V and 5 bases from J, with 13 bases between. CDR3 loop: CSARGRGRETQYF. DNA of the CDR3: TGCAGTGCTAGGGGCAGGGGGAGGGAGACCCAGTACTTC.

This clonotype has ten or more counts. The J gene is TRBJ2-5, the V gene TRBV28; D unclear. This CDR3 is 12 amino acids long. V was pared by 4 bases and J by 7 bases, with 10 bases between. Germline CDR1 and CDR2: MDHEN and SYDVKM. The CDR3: CASSSDPWTQYF. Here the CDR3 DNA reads TGTGCCAGCAGTTCGGATCCTTGGACCCAGTACTTC.

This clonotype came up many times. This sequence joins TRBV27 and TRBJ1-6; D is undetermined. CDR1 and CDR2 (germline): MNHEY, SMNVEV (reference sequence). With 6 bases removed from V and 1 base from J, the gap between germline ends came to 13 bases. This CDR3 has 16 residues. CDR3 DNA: TGTGCCAGCAGACCGACCCGGGATTCCTATAATTCACCCCTCCACTTT. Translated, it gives CASRPTRDSYNSPLHF.

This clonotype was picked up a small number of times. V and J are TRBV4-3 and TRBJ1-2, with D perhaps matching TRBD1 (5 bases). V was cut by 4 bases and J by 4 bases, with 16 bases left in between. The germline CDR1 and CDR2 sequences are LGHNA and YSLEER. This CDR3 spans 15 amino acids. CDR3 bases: TGCGCCAGCAGCCCAAGCGGGACTCGGGGCTATGGCTACACCTTC. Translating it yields CASSPSGTRGYGYTF.

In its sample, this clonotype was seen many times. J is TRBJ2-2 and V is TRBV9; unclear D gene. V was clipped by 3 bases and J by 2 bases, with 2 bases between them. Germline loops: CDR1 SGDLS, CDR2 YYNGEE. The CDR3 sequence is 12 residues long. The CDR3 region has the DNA TGTGCCAGCAGCGACAACACCGGGGAGCTGTTTTTT. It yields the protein CASSDNTGELFF.

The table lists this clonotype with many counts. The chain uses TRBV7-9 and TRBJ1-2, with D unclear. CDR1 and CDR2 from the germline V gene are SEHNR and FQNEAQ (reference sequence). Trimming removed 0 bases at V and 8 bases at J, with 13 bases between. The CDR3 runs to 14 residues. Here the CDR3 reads CASSLAVSGNGYTF. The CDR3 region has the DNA TGTGCCAGCAGCTTAGCGGTTTCTGGGAACGGCTACACCTTC.

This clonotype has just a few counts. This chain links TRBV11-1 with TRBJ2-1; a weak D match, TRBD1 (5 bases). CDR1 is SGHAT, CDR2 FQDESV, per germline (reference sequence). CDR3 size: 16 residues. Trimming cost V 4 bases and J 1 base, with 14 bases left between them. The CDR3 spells CASSSPTGLSYNEQFF. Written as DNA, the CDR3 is TGTGCCAGCAGCTCACCAACAGGTTTATCCTACAATGAGCAGTTCTTC.

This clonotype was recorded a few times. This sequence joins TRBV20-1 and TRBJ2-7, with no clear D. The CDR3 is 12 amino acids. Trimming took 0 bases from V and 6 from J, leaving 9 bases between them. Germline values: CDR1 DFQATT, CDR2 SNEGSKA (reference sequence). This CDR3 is CSARDLGAEQYF. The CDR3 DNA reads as TGCAGTGCTAGAGATTTAGGCGCCGAGCAGTACTTC.

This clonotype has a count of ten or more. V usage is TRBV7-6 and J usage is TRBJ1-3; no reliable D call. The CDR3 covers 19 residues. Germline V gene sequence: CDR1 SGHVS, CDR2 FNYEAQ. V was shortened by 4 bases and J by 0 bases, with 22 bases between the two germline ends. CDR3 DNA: TGTGCCAGCAGCTCTTATTCAAGCCTCGGTGGCAGCTCTGGAAACACCATATATTTT. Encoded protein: CASSSYSSLGGSSGNTIYF.

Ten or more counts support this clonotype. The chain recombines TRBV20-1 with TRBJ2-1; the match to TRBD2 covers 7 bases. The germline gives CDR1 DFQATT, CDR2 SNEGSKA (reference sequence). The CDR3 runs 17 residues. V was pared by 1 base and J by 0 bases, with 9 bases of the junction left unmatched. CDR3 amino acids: CSARALLATTSYNEQFF. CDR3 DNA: TGCAGTGCTAGAGCCTTACTAGCGACCACCTCCTACAATGAGCAGTTCTTC.

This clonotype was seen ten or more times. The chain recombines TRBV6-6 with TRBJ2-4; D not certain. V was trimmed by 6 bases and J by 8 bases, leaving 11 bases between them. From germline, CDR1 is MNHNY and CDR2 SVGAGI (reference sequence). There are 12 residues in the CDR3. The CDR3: CASSPTHYIQYF. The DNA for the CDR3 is TGTGCCAGCAGCCCAACTCATTACATTCAGTACTTC.

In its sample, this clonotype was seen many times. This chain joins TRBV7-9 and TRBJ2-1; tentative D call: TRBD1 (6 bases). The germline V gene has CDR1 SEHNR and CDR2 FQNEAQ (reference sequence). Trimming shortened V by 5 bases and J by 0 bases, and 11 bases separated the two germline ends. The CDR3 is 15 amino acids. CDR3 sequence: CASSLGQLSYNEQFF. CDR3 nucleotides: TGTGCCAGCAGCCTGGGACAACTCTCCTACAATGAGCAGTTCTTC.

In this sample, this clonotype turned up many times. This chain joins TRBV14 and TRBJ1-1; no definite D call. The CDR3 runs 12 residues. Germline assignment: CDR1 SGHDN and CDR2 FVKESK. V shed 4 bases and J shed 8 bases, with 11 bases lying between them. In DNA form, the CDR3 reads TGTGCCAGCAGCCTAGGTGGGGTCGAAGCTTTCTTT. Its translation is CASSLGGVEAFF.

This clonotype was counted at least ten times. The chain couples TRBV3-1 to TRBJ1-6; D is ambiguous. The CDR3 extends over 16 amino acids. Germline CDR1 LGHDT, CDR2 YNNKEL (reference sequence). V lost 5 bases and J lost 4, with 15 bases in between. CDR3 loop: CASSSTGREYNSPLHF. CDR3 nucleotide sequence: TGTGCCAGCAGCTCAACGGGGAGAGAGTATAATTCACCCCTCCACTTT.

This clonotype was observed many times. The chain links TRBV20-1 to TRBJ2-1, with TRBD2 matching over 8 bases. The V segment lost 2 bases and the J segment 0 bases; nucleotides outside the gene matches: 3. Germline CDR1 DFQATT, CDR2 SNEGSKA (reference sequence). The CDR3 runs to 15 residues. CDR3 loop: CSARSGTSSYNEQFF. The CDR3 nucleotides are TGCAGTGCTAGATCTGGGACTAGCTCCTACAATGAGCAGTTCTTC.

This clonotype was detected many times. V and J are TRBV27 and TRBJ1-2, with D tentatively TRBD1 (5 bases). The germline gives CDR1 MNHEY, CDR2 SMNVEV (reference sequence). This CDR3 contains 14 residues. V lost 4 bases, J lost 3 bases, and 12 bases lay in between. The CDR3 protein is CASSSVRDYYGYTF. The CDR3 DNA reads TGTGCCAGCAGTTCCGTAAGGGACTACTATGGCTACACCTTC.

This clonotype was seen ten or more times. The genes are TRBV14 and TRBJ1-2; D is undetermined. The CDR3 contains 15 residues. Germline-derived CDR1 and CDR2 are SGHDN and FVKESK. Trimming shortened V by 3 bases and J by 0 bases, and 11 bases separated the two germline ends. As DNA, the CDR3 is TGTGCCAGCAGCCAGGGTTGGGGTGCTAACTATGGCTACACCTTC. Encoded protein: CASSQGWGANYGYTF.

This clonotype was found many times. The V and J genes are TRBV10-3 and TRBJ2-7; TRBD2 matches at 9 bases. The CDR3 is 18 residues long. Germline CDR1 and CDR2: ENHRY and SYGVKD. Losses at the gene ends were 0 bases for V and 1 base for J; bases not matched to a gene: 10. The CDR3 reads CAISESMASGVLSYEQYF. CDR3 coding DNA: TGTGCCATCAGTGAGTCGATGGCTAGCGGGGTACTATCCTACGAGCAGTACTTC.

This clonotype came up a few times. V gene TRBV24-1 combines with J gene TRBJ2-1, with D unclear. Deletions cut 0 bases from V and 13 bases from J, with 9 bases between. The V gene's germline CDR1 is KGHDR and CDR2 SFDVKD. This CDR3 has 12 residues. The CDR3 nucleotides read TGTGCCACCAGTGATTTGTGGGGTATACAGTTCTTC. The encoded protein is CATSDLWGIQFF.